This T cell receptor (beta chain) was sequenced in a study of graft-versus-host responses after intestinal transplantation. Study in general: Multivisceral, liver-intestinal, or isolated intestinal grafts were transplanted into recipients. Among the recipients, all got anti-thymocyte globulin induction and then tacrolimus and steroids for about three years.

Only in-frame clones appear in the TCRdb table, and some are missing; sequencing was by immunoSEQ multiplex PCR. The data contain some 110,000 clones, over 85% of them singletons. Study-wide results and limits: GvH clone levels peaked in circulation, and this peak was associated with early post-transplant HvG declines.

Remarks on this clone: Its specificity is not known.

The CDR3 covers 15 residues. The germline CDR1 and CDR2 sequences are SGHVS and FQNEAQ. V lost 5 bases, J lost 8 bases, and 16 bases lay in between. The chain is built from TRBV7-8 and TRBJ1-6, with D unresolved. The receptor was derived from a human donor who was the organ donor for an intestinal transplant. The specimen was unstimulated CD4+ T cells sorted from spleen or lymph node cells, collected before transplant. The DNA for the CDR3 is TGTGCCAGCAGCATCCGCCCTCGTGCAGATTCACCCCTCCACTTT. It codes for CASSIRPRADSPLHF.